The 22 T cell receptor beta chains reported below all come from one sample, sequenced in a study of CD8+CD57+ T cells in acquired aplastic anemia. TCR beta VDJ and CDR3 profiles were obtained from a genomic DNA template. In TCRdb, the reads were re-called with MiXCR into one record per CDR3 protein. The data contain roughly 160,000 distinct CDR3 sequences, about two thirds of them singletons. An expansion of CD8+CD57+ cells by flow cytometry had been shown in patients chosen for sequencing. The specimen sequenced was sorted CD4+, CD8+, or CD8+CD57+ T cells (not recorded which) from PBMCs. The receptors stem from a human donor with aplastic anemia.

The chain employs TRBV7-9 and TRBJ2-5; D is perhaps TRBD1 (5 bases). There are 14 residues in the CDR3. The germline gives CDR1 SEHNR, CDR2 FQNEAQ (reference sequence). The V end was cut by 5 bases, the J end by 1 base, with 11 bases between. The CDR3 DNA follows: TGTGCCAGCAGCACCAGGGTGTCCCAAGAGACCCAGTACTTC. Translated: CASSTRVSQETQYF.

The gene calls are TRBV7-8 and TRBJ2-1, with D unclear. V lost 3 bases and J 7 bases, leaving 7 bases between the germline ends. Germline V lookup: CDR1 SGHVS, CDR2 FQNEAQ. This CDR3 has 12 amino acids. CDR3 in amino acids: CASSFLGNEQFF. The CDR3 DNA follows: TGTGCCAGCAGCTTCCTTGGGAATGAGCAGTTCTTC.

V usage is TRBV7-9 and J usage is TRBJ2-7; tentative D call: TRBD2 (6 bases). This CDR3 contains 14 residues. Germline V CDR1 and CDR2: SEHNR, FQNEAQ (reference sequence). V was pared by 3 bases and J by 2 bases, with 11 bases between. The CDR3 sequence is CASSFRENAYEQYF. For the CDR3, the DNA is TGTGCCAGCAGCTTCCGGGAGAATGCCTACGAGCAGTACTTC.

This clonotype came up many times. The chain has TRBV6-4 and TRBJ2-3; 8 bases are shared with TRBD1. V trimming: 0 bases; J trimming: 4 bases; junction bases outside the gene matches: 0. Germline CDR1 MRHNA, CDR2 SNTAGT. The CDR3 loop spans 14 amino acids. The CDR3 nucleotides read TGTGCCAGCAGTGACTCGACAGGGGCAGATACGCAGTATTTT. It translates to CASSDSTGADTQYF.

This chain links TRBV7-6 with TRBJ2-3; possibly TRBD2 for D (5 bases). CDR1 and CDR2 from the germline V gene are SGHVS and FNYEAQ. V dropped 1 base and J dropped 4 bases, with 12 bases sitting between them. The CDR3 runs to 15 residues. Here the CDR3 DNA reads TGTGCCAGCAGCTTAGAACCAAAAGCGGCAGATACGCAGTATTTT. Translated, it gives CASSLEPKAADTQYF. The complete variable domain, with remaining parts taken from reference TRBV7-6 and TRBJ2-3, reads GAGVSQSPRYKVTKRGQDVALRCDPISGHVSLYWYRQALGQGPEFLTYFNYEAQQDKSGLPNDRFSAERPEGSISTLTIQRTEQRDSAMYRCASSLEPKAADTQYFGPGTRLTVL.

The V and J genes are TRBV19 and TRBJ1-6; weak D call: TRBD1 (6 bases). V gave up 3 bases and J gave up 8 bases, with 14 bases separating them. Looked up from germline, CDR1 is LNHDA and CDR2 is SQIVND (reference sequence). CDR3 length equals 15 residues. CDR3 sequence (DNA): TGTGCCAGTAGTATTTCAGAAGGGGGTTATTCACCCCTCCACTTT. Amino acids: CASSISEGGYSPLHF.

This chain connects TRBV9 to TRBJ1-1, with 7 bases lining up with TRBD1. The trim removed 3 bases at V and 8 bases at J, leaving 4 bases unmatched. The germline gives CDR1 SGDLS, CDR2 YYNGEE. The CDR3 consists of 12 residues. CDR3 DNA sequence: TGTGCCAGCAGCGCCTCGACAGGGGAAGCTTTCTTT. It yields the protein CASSASTGEAFF.

This clonotype has just one count. CDR3 DNA: TGTGCCAGCAGTGACGGCGGGGGTTCAGATACGCAGTTCTTC. This codes for CASSDGGGSDTQFF. The rearrangement links TRBV6-4 to TRBJ2-1; 7 nucleotides line up with TRBD2. V shed 2 bases, J shed 12 bases, and the junction held 10 bases outside the gene matches. Germline assignment: CDR1 MRHNA and CDR2 SNTAGT. CDR3 length: 14 amino acids.

The rearrangement joins TRBV19 to TRBJ2-2; a possible D gene is TRBD2 (5 bases). Germline-derived CDR1 and CDR2 are LNHDA and SQIVND (reference sequence). The CDR3 loop spans 13 amino acids. Trimming stripped 2 bases from V and 7 bases from J, with 8 bases between. The CDR3 sequence is CASSISGGGELFF. The CDR3 DNA is TGTGCCAGTAGTATAAGCGGCGGCGGGGAGCTGTTTTTT.

This clonotype was seen at least ten times. V and J are TRBV7-8 and TRBJ1-1; D remains unclear. Trimming removed 3 bases from V and 2 bases from J, with 13 bases in between. CDR1 and CDR2 from the germline V gene are SGHVS and FQNEAQ. CDR3 size: 15 residues. The CDR3: CASSFWIQINTEAFF. For the CDR3, the DNA is TGTGCCAGCAGCTTTTGGATCCAGATAAACACTGAAGCTTTCTTT.

V gene TRBV6-6 combines with J gene TRBJ1-4, with a possible D match to TRBD1 (6 bases). CDR3 length: 14 amino acids. The germline V and J ends were trimmed by 11 bases and 8 bases, with 21 bases remaining between them. The germline CDR1 and CDR2 sequences are MNHNY and SVGAGI (reference sequence). CDR3 sequence: CASLAWRGGEKLFF. In nucleotides, the CDR3 is TGTGCCTCCTTAGCATGGAGGGGGGGCGAAAAACTGTTTTTT.

J is TRBJ1-1 and V is TRBV25-1; the D is unclear. Germline V CDR1 and CDR2: MGHDK, SYGVNS. V lost 8 bases and J lost 4, with 14 bases in between. The CDR3 extends over 13 amino acids. The CDR3 nucleotides are TGTGCCAGCCGAACACTCGGAGGCACTGAAGCTTTCTTT. Encoded protein: CASRTLGGTEAFF.

CDR3 coding DNA: TGCAGTGCTAGAGATTTCGCGGGGGGCACCACAGGGTCGGGAGACCGCAATGAGCAGTTCTTC. It codes for CSARDFAGGTTGSGDRNEQFF. The rearrangement joins TRBV20-1 to TRBJ2-1, with 8 bases lining up with TRBD2. Looked up from germline, CDR1 is DFQATT and CDR2 is SNEGSKA (reference sequence). Trimming at V came to 0 bases and at J to 6 bases, leaving 25 bases not matched to a gene. The CDR3 has 21 amino acids.

This chain connects TRBV29-1 to TRBJ1-5; D uncertain. Trimming left V 4 bases short and J 7 bases short, with 17 bases between. The length of the CDR3 is 14 residues. Germline V CDR1 and CDR2: SQVTM, ANQGSEA. CDR3 sequence: CSVGGNSGSQPQHF. The CDR3, as DNA: TGCAGCGTTGGTGGAAATTCGGGGAGCCAGCCCCAGCATTTT.

The chain combines TRBV19 with TRBJ2-2; 9 bases fit TRBD2. This CDR3 has 18 amino acids. In germline, CDR1 is LNHDA, CDR2 SQIVND (reference sequence). V trimming: 2 bases; J trimming: 5 bases; junction bases outside the gene matches: 12. The CDR3 DNA reads TGTGCCAGTAGTATATTTGCGGGGGGGCCTCCCCTGACCGGGGAGCTGTTTTTT. It yields the protein CASSIFAGGPPLTGELFF.

V usage is TRBV14 and J usage is TRBJ2-1, with D possibly being TRBD1 or TRBD2 (6 bases each). Germline CDR1 and CDR2: SGHDN and FVKESK. The CDR3 contains 14 residues. Trimming took off 7 bases at V and 2 bases at J, with 12 bases between the two ends. The CDR3 DNA reads as TGTGCCAGCACCCTAGGGGGGACCTACAATGAGCAGTTCTTC. Translation: CASTLGGTYNEQFF.

This clonotype was seen just once. V is TRBV20-1 and J is TRBJ1-4; a possible D gene is TRBD1 (5 bases). With 1 base removed from V and 6 bases from J, the gap between germline ends came to 9 bases. This CDR3 has 13 residues. Per the germline V gene, CDR1 is DFQATT and CDR2 is SNEGSKA (reference sequence). Here the CDR3 DNA reads TGCAGTGCTAGAGGGGGGACGGATGAAAAACTGTTTTTT. Its translation: CSARGGTDEKLFF.

The chain joins TRBV5-6 to TRBJ2-5; 14 positions agree with TRBD2. Germline CDR1 and CDR2: SGHDT and YYEEEE. V gave up 2 bases and J gave up 5 bases; unmatched junction bases: 5. CDR3 length: 16 residues. In nucleotides, the CDR3 is TGTGCCAGCAGCTTCGGACTAGCGGGGGGTTGGGAGACCCAGTACTTC. It codes for CASSFGLAGGWETQYF.

V and J are TRBV24-1 and TRBJ2-5; 14 bases map to TRBD2. The ends lost 9 bases at V and 1 base at J; junction bases unmatched: 9. This CDR3 comprises 17 residues. Germline-derived CDR1 and CDR2 are KGHDR and SFDVKD. For the CDR3, the DNA is TGTGCCACCGCAAGGACTAGCGGGAGGACCTCCCAAGAGACCCAGTACTTC. This gives the protein CATARTSGRTSQETQYF.

The chain links TRBV5-1 to TRBJ2-7; 7 bases map to TRBD1. From germline, CDR1 is SGHRS and CDR2 YFSETQ. The CDR3 contains 13 residues. Trimming removed 3 bases from V and 3 bases from J; junction bases left unmatched: 3. The CDR3 is CASSWGQSYEQYF. Here the CDR3 DNA reads TGCGCCAGCAGCTGGGGACAGAGCTACGAGCAGTACTTC.

The chain is built from TRBV10-3 and TRBJ2-2; D remains ambiguous. The CDR3 covers 13 residues. V lost 7 bases, J lost 1 base, and 7 bases lay in between. Germline V gene sequence: CDR1 ENHRY, CDR2 SYGVKD. The CDR3 region has the DNA TGTGCCATCACTCCAGGGAACACCGGGGAGCTGTTTTTT. It codes for CAITPGNTGELFF.

This clonotype was recorded a few times. V usage is TRBV2 and J usage is TRBJ1-1, with a weak D call TRBD1 (6 bases). The CDR3 is made up of 13 amino acids. Germline loops: CDR1 SNHLY, CDR2 FYNNEI. V was clipped by 4 bases and J by 5 bases, with 11 bases between them. DNA of the CDR3: TGTGCCAGCAGTGCAGGGGAGCCAACTGAAGCTTTCTTT. Its protein product is CASSAGEPTEAFF.